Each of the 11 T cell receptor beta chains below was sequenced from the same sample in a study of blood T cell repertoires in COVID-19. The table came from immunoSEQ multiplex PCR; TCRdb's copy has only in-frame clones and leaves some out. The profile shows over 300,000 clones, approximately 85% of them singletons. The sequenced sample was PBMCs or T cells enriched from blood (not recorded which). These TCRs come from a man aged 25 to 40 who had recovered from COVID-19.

The CDR3 sequence is CASRSDINDEKLFF. CDR3 nucleotides: TGTGCCAGCAGATCCGACATAAACGATGAAAAACTGTTTTTT. The chain carries TRBV7-2 and TRBJ1-4; D is unclear. Trimming stripped 6 bases from V and 6 bases from J, with 14 bases between. There are 14 residues in the CDR3. Germline V gene lookup returns CDR1 SGHTA and CDR2 FQGNSA.

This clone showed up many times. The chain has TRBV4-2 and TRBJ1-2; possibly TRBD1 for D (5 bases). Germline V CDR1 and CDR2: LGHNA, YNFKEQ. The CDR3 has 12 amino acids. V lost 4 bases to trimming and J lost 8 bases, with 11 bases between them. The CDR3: CASSPGGDGYTF. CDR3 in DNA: TGTGCCAGCAGCCCGGGCGGGGACGGCTACACCTTC.

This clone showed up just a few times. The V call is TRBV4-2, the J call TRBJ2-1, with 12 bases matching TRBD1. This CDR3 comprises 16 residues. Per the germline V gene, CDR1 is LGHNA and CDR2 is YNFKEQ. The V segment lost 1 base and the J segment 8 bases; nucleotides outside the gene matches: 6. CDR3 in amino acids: CASSQGTGTGGDEQFF. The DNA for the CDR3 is TGTGCCAGCAGCCAAGGCACCGGGACAGGGGGCGATGAGCAGTTCTTC.

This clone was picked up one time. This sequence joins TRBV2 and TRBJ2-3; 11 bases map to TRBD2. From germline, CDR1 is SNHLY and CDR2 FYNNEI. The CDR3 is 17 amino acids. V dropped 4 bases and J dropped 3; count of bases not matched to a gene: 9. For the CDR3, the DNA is TGTGCCAGCAGTGGGAGAGTAGCGGGGGGGCAGACAGATACGCAGTATTTT. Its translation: CASSGRVAGGQTDTQYF.

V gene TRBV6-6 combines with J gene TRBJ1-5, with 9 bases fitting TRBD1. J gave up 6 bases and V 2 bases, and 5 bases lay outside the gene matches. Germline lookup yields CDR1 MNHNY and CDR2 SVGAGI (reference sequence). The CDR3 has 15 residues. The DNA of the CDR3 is TGTGCCAGCAGTTACACGGACAGGGGAGGTCAGCCCCAGCATTTT. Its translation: CASSYTDRGGQPQHF.

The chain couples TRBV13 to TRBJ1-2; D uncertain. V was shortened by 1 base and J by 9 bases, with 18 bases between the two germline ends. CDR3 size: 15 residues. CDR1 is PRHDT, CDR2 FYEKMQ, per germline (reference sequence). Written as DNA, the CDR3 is TGTGCCAGCAGCTTAGACGAGGGAGTGATTGGCAGCTACACCTTC. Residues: CASSLDEGVIGSYTF.

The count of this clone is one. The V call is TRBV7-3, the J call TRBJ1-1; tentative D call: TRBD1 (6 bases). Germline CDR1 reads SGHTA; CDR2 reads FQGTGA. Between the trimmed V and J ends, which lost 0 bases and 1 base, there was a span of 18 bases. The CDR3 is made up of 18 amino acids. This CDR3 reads CASSLTGGHSLGNTEAFF. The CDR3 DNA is TGTGCCAGCAGCTTAACCGGGGGGCACTCGTTAGGGAACACTGAAGCTTTCTTT. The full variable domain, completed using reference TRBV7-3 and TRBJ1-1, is GAGVSQTPSNKVTEKGKYVELRCDPISGHTALYWYRQSLGQGPEFLIYFQGTGAADDSGLPNDRFFAVRPEGSVSTLKIQRTERGDSAVYLCASSLTGGHSLGNTEAFFGQGTRLTVV.

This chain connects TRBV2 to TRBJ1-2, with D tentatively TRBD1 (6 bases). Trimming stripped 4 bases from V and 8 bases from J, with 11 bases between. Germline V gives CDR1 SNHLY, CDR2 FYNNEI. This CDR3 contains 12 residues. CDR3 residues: CASSAGADGYTF. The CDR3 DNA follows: TGTGCCAGCAGTGCAGGGGCTGACGGCTACACCTTC.

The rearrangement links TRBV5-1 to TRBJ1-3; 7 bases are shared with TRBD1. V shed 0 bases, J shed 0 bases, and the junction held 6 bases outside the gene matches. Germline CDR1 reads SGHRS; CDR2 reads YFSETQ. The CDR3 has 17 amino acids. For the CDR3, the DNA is TGCGCCAGCAGCTTGGCTACAGGGGCGAGCTCTGGAAACACCATATATTTT. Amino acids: CASSLATGASSGNTIYF.

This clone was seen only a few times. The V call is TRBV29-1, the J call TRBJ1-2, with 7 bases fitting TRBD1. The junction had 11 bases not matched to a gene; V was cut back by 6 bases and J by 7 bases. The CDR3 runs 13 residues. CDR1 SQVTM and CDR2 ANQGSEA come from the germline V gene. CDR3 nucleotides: TGCAGCGTCGGGACAGCGGGAGGGAGTGGCTACACCTTC. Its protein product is CSVGTAGGSGYTF.

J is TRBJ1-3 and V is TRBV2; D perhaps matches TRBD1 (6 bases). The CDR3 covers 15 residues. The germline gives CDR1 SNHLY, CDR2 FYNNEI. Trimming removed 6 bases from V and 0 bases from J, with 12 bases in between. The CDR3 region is CASRERDNSGNTIYF. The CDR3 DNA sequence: TGTGCCAGCAGAGAGAGGGACAACTCTGGAAACACCATATATTTT.